The clone carrying this T cell receptor (beta chain) was recorded a few times. TCRdb used MiXCR to reprocess the 5' RACE reads, holding one entry per CDR3 protein. The table shows 250,000 to 350,000 distinct CDR3 sequences, with around 7.3% occurring only once. This sample was taken from a study of T cells after yellow fever vaccination. About the research overall: The SMART-Seq v4 Ultra Low Input method served to prepare the low-cell-number fractions.

The CDR3 loop spans 15 amino acids. CDR1 is MNHEY, CDR2 SVGAGI, per germline. V was pared by 0 bases and J by 1 base, with 9 bases between. This TCR came from a man aged 18-30 years who received the YFV17D yellow fever vaccine. This chain joins TRBV6-5 and TRBJ2-5; D is undetermined. The sequenced sample was PBMCs, obtained approximately 47 days after the first yellow fever vaccination. CDR3 nucleotide sequence: TGTGCCAGCAGTTACTCGATCAGCTTCCAAGAGACCCAGTACTTC. It yields the protein CASSYSISFQETQYF.